This T cell receptor beta chain was profiled in a study of OX40 agonist ivuxolimab in advanced cancers. About the research overall: A mean age of roughly 60 years, range roughly 23 to 85, was recorded, and approximately 85% were male.

Produced via immunoSEQ multiplex PCR; TCRdb's table is partial and in-frame only. Of tens of thousands of clones detected, 85% appear once; the ten largest clones hold around 2.7%. Points from the study as a whole: The work left the antigen specificity of expanded peripheral T cells undetermined. Clonal expansion by week 6 occurred in CD4+ and CD8+ blood T cells (at 0.1 to 3.0 mg/kg).

V dropped 5 bases and J dropped 3; count of bases not matched to a gene: 4. The germline V gene has CDR1 MDHEN and CDR2 SYDVKM. The length of the CDR3 is 15 residues. Remarks on this clone: Its matching antigen is unknown.

This chain joins TRBV28 and TRBJ1-4; 9 bases line up with TRBD1. The sequences come from CD4+ or CD8+ T cells sorted from blood, collected in a trial of the OX40 agonist ivuxolimab. The sequence was obtained from an adult with an advanced solid tumor such as melanoma, head and neck, liver or kidney cancer. The CDR3 coding sequence is TGTGCCAGCAGTACAGGGGGCGCCTCTAATGAAAAACTGTTTTTT. Encoded protein: CASSTGGASNEKLFF.